The sequence of this T cell receptor beta chain was determined in a study of human T cells and chemical hapten exposure. About the research overall: Alopecia areata, totalis or universalis affected patients who were mostly female. Findings of the study overall: Expanded TCRs were compared with controls, and the expanded TCRs formed significantly more large CDR3 similarity clusters. No shift was seen in TCRs above 1 in 1000 frequency with DPC sensitization.

The CDR3 has 17 amino acids. This clonotype turned up a few times. Its antigen is not known. Time point indicated: patch test 1, 2 weeks after DPC sensitization. Treatment meaning: therapeutic diphenylcyclopropenone sensitization with weekly scalp DPC. From whole blood left unfractionated, total RNA was extracted. From the RACE reads, TCRdb called clonotypes with MiXCR, one entry per CDR3 protein. This sample has roughly 180,000 distinct CDR3 sequences; about 20% occur once, and the top ten carry approximately 6.7%. Sequenced here: whole blood, sampled in connection with sensitization to the hapten diphenylcyclopropenone (DPC). The sequence came from a woman aged 45-60 years with alopecia areata. Some clones in this sample may be carry-over from other donors' samples. The chain links TRBV21-1 to TRBJ2-2; the D segment call TRBD2 is taken from the table without a DNA check. TRBV21-1 is annotated as a pseudogene. CDR3 sequence (DNA): TGTGCCAGCAGCTCACGGGTAGCGGACCCGAACACCGGGGAGCTGTTTTTT. This sequence encodes CASSSRVADPNTGELFF.